The 6 T cell receptor beta chains below come from one sample, sequenced in a study of a mutant IDH1 vaccine in newly diagnosed glioma. Time point specified: baseline, week 1 (first vaccination visit). The treatment: pre-vaccination baseline after standard-of-care therapy. Libraries were prepared by immunoSEQ multiplex PCR; TCRdb keeps only in-frame clonotypes and omits some of them. The table includes just under 95,000 clones, 83% detected once. Source: PBMCs, taken from a glioma patient treated with radiotherapy, temozolomide or both. These receptors came from a woman between 50 and 59 years old with glioma.

The V and J genes are TRBV10-1 and TRBJ1-6; D remains unclear. The germline gives CDR1 WNHNN, CDR2 SYGVQD (reference sequence). This CDR3 spans 13 amino acids. V was cut by 3 bases and J by 3 bases, with 3 bases left in between. CDR3 coding DNA: TGCGCCAGCAGTGACAGCTATAATTCACCCCTCCACTTT. Protein sequence: CASSDSYNSPLHF.

The V call is TRBV9, the J call TRBJ1-6; tentative D call: TRBD1 (5 bases). The V end was cut by 6 bases, the J end by 7 bases, with 11 bases between. The germline V gene encodes CDR1 SGDLS and CDR2 YYNGEE. The CDR3 contains 13 residues. For the CDR3, the DNA is TGTGCCAGCAATGCGGGACCAAATTCACCCCTCCACTTT. It translates to CASNAGPNSPLHF.

The V call is TRBV11-3, the J call TRBJ2-7; 11 bases line up with TRBD2. This CDR3 spans 15 amino acids. Germline V CDR1 and CDR2: SGHNT, YENEEA. The V gene end was trimmed by 3 bases and the J gene end by 0 bases; junction bases not matched to a gene: 1. CDR3 protein: CASSLGLAASYEQYF. DNA of the CDR3: TGTGCCAGCAGCTTGGGACTAGCGGCCTCCTACGAGCAGTACTTC.

V is TRBV27 and J is TRBJ2-3; D unresolved. V lost 1 base and J 5 bases, leaving 10 bases between the germline ends. Germline V gene data show CDR1 as MNHEY and CDR2 as SMNVEV (reference sequence). This CDR3 region has 14 residues. This chain's CDR3 is CASSLWVKLDTQYF. The CDR3 bases are TGTGCCAGCAGTTTATGGGTCAAGTTAGATACGCAGTATTTT.

Note on this clone: The junction shows a germline mismatch at one end, possibly a read error. The V gene is TRBV6-1, the J gene TRBJ2-7; D is possibly TRBD1 (5 bases). The length of the CDR3 is 11 residues. CDR1 MNHNS and CDR2 SASEGT come from the germline V gene. The CDR3 reads CASSEGVRAFF. CDR3 nucleotide sequence: TGTGCCAGCAGTGAAGGAGTCAGGGCTTTCTTC.

V usage is TRBV5-4 and J usage is TRBJ2-7, with TRBD1 matching 9 bases. Per germline, CDR1 SGHNT and CDR2 YYREEE (reference sequence). J lost 6 bases, V lost 0 bases, and 7 bases had no gene match. This CDR3 has 15 residues. The DNA of the CDR3 is TGTGCCAGCAGCTTGGCAGGGACAGGGACTGCCGAGCAGTACTTC. This translates into CASSLAGTGTAEQYF.